The entry below describes one TCR beta chain. The table came from immunoSEQ multiplex PCR; TCRdb's copy has only in-frame clones and leaves some out. The sample lists 150,000 or so clones, 80% to 90% seen once, with roughly 6.5% in the top ten. The data are from a study of cytomegalovirus exposure and HLA in healthy donors. The specimen sequenced was PBMCs. This clonotype was obtained from a young woman in good health and CMV-seropositive.

The chain's CDR3 is CASSTGLGGNTIYF. The CDR3, as DNA: TGTGCCAGCAGCACAGGTCTGGGGGGAAACACCATATATTTT. The V gene is TRBV7-9, the J gene TRBJ1-3, with TRBD1 as a possible D gene (5 bases). This CDR3 is 14 amino acids long. Trimming stripped 5 bases from V and 4 bases from J, with 12 bases between. The V gene's germline CDR1 is SEHNR and CDR2 FQNEAQ (reference sequence). Full variable domain (rest looked up from reference TRBV7-9 and TRBJ1-3): DTGVSQNPRHKITKRGQNVTFRCDPISEHNRLYWYRQTLGQGPEFLTYFQNEAQLEKSRLLSDRFSAERPKGSFSTLEIQRTEQGDSAMYLCASSTGLGGNTIYFGEGSWLTVV.